This is a list of T cell receptor beta chains from one sample in a study of Graves' ophthalmopathy and Graves' hyperthyroidism. TCRdb reanalysed the multiplex PCR reads using MiXCR and keeps one entry per CDR3 protein. This sample yields about 620,000 distinct CDR3 sequences, of which about 20% are seen a single time; roughly 6.9% belongs to the top ten. Sequencing used peripheral blood. The receptor set was obtained from a woman between 18 and 29 years old with stable Graves' hyperthyroidism. Some clones in this sample may be carry-over from other donors' samples. CDR3s leave out the opening cysteine and the closing phenylalanine or tryptophan. Each record gives: clone size, J gene, V gene, CDR3 protein. Only part of the rows carry a size: once, few, many, or a class if the clone is expanded.

clone_size: many; j_call: TRBJ2-5; v_call: TRBV24-1; cdr3_aa: ATSDTGTTETQY
clone_size: -; j_call: TRBJ1-2; v_call: TRBV27; cdr3_aa: ASGPTGPYFYGYT
clone_size: many; j_call: TRBJ2-7; v_call: TRBV6-2/TRBV6-3; cdr3_aa: ASRGTGTGDFEQY
clone_size: many; j_call: TRBJ1-2; v_call: TRBV12-3/TRBV12-4; cdr3_aa: ASSFVGNAGYT
clone_size: -; j_call: TRBJ1-2; v_call: TRBV6-1; cdr3_aa: ASSRTSAYGYT
clone_size: -; j_call: TRBJ2-5; v_call: TRBV20-1; cdr3_aa: SARPPLGRRYQETQY
clone_size: many; j_call: TRBJ1-1; v_call: TRBV3-1; cdr3_aa: ASSQLDRGDTEAF
clone_size: many; j_call: TRBJ1-1; v_call: TRBV10-1; cdr3_aa: ASRGDENTEAF
clone_size: many; j_call: TRBJ2-7; v_call: TRBV6-4; cdr3_aa: ASSRSRTSGSIYEQY
clone_size: few; j_call: TRBJ2-2; v_call: TRBV25-1; cdr3_aa: ASSETATNTGELF
clone_size: -; j_call: TRBJ1-5; v_call: TRBV2; cdr3_aa: ASSEVGAEDNQPQH
clone_size: many; j_call: TRBJ2-5; v_call: TRBV5-1; cdr3_aa: ASSLAGTGVETQY
clone_size: few; j_call: TRBJ2-7; v_call: TRBV6-5; cdr3_aa: ASSYGDRGKQY
clone_size: many; j_call: TRBJ1-6; v_call: TRBV6-2/TRBV6-3; cdr3_aa: ASSRGTAASSPLH
clone_size: many; j_call: TRBJ1-5; v_call: TRBV10-2; cdr3_aa: ASRTGTGSVQPQH
clone_size: few; j_call: TRBJ2-5; v_call: TRBV28; cdr3_aa: ASSSIRFQETQY
clone_size: few; j_call: TRBJ1-3; v_call: TRBV14; cdr3_aa: ASSPLGPGNTIY
clone_size: -; j_call: TRBJ2-6; v_call: TRBV11-1; cdr3_aa: ASSSYPPPGAGANVLT
clone_size: -; j_call: TRBJ1-2; v_call: TRBV30; cdr3_aa: AWSVPGLLRGYT
clone_size: many; j_call: TRBJ1-2; v_call: TRBV29-1; cdr3_aa: SVEGWQNRDGYT
clone_size: many; j_call: TRBJ2-7; v_call: TRBV27; cdr3_aa: ASSFSFRTSGNPIFYEQY
clone_size: many; j_call: TRBJ2-7; v_call: TRBV19; cdr3_aa: ASSIDGVNEQY
clone_size: -; j_call: TRBJ2-5; v_call: TRBV19; cdr3_aa: ASSWGRGSPQETQY
clone_size: -; j_call: TRBJ1-1; v_call: TRBV11-1; cdr3_aa: ASSSPRTGPMNTEAF
clone_size: many; j_call: TRBJ1-5; v_call: TRBV19; cdr3_aa: ASSKDGRLYSNQPQH
clone_size: many; j_call: TRBJ1-6; v_call: TRBV30; cdr3_aa: AWSGGSSYNSPLH
clone_size: once; j_call: TRBJ2-2; v_call: TRBV12-3/TRBV12-4; cdr3_aa: AASRGTNTGELF
clone_size: -; j_call: TRBJ2-5; v_call: TRBV6-2/TRBV6-3; cdr3_aa: ASSYTRDTQRETQY
clone_size: -; j_call: TRBJ2-5; v_call: TRBV3-1; cdr3_aa: ASSQAFLYTGETQY
clone_size: many; j_call: TRBJ2-7; v_call: TRBV29-1; cdr3_aa: SVEEPGRNEQY
clone_size: few; j_call: TRBJ1-5; v_call: TRBV5-1; cdr3_aa: ASSTPGHRRGNQPQH
clone_size: -; j_call: TRBJ2-5; v_call: TRBV2; cdr3_aa: ASSEQVSLSETQY
clone_size: few; j_call: TRBJ2-2; v_call: TRBV30; cdr3_aa: AWSRDRADTGELF
clone_size: -; j_call: TRBJ2-2; v_call: TRBV20-1; cdr3_aa: SALFRDRGPGELF
clone_size: many; j_call: TRBJ1-2; v_call: TRBV20-1; cdr3_aa: SAPDRPFYGYT
clone_size: many; j_call: TRBJ2-7; v_call: TRBV6-4; cdr3_aa: ASNGPPSAGGLYEQY
clone_size: many; j_call: TRBJ1-3; v_call: TRBV7-9; cdr3_aa: ASSAFSGNTIY
clone_size: many; j_call: TRBJ1-5; v_call: TRBV19; cdr3_aa: ASSTDSRGLQPQH
clone_size: many; j_call: TRBJ1-5; v_call: TRBV4-1; cdr3_aa: ASSQGTGGVKPQH
clone_size: few; j_call: TRBJ2-5; v_call: TRBV28; cdr3_aa: AAEEGGPGETQY
clone_size: many; j_call: TRBJ1-1; v_call: TRBV10-3; cdr3_aa: ANTQGANTEAF
clone_size: -; j_call: TRBJ2-7; v_call: TRBV4-1; cdr3_aa: ASSQPGQGLGRY
clone_size: -; j_call: TRBJ1-5; v_call: TRBV20-1; cdr3_aa: SAIRDRDNQPQH
clone_size: many; j_call: TRBJ2-7; v_call: TRBV13; cdr3_aa: ASSFRGTGIHEQY
clone_size: many; j_call: TRBJ1-1; v_call: TRBV7-2; cdr3_aa: ASSLDSRTEAF
clone_size: -; j_call: TRBJ1-2; v_call: TRBV11-2; cdr3_aa: ASSHQTRSS
clone_size: many; j_call: TRBJ2-5; v_call: TRBV29-1; cdr3_aa: SVEEETQY
clone_size: many; j_call: TRBJ1-3; v_call: TRBV20-1; cdr3_aa: SARGQGYTIY
clone_size: many; j_call: TRBJ2-7; v_call: TRBV28; cdr3_aa: ASSLGSLAYEQY
clone_size: -; j_call: TRBJ2-7; v_call: TRBV2; cdr3_aa: ASSKSGTVIYEQY
clone_size: many; j_call: TRBJ1-1; v_call: TRBV28; cdr3_aa: ASSFPIATEAF
clone_size: many; j_call: TRBJ2-7; v_call: TRBV7-8; cdr3_aa: ASSSKRTGLYEQY
clone_size: many; j_call: TRBJ2-7; v_call: TRBV28; cdr3_aa: ACNGGSSYEQY
clone_size: -; j_call: TRBJ2-5; v_call: TRBV12-5; cdr3_aa: ASGLVLGGFGETQY
clone_size: many; j_call: TRBJ2-5; v_call: TRBV6-1; cdr3_aa: ASSEWRNQETQY